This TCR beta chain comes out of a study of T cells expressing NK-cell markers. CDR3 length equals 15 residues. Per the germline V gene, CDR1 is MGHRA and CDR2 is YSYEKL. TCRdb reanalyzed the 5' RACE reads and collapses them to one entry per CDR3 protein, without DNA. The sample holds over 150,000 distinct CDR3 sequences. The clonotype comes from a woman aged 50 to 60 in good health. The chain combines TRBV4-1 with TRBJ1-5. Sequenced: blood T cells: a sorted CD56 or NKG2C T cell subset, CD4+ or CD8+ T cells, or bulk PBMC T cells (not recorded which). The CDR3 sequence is CASSEEGQHWEPQHF.